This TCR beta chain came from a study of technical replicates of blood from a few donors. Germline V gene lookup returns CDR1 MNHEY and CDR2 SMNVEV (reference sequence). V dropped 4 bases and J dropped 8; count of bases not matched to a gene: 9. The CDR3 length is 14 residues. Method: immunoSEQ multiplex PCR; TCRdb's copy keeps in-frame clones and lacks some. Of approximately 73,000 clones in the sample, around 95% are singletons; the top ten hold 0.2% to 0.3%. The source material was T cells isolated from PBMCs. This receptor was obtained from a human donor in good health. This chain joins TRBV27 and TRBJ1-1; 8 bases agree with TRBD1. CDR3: CASSSLQGTGEAFF. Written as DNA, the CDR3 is TGTGCCAGCAGTTCACTCCAAGGGACAGGAGAAGCTTTCTTT.